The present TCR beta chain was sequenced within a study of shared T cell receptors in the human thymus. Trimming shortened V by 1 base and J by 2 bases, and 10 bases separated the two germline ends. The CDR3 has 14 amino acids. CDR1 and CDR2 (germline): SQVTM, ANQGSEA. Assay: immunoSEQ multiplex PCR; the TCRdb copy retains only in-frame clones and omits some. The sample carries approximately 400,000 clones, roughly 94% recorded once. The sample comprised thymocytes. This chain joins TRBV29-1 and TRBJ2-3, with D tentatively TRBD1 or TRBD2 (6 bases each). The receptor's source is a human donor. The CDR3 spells CSVEGGDTTDTQYF. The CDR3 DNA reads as TGCAGCGTTGAAGGGGGGGACACCACAGATACGCAGTATTTT.